The source of this TCR beta chain is a study of a mutant IDH1 vaccine in newly diagnosed glioma. Overall study: Patients received vaccination from 4-6 weeks after radiotherapy alone, or with temozolomide cycles. Previous treatment comprised radiotherapy, temozolomide, or both, mostly both.

V lost 1 base and J lost 5, with 8 bases in between. The CDR3 length is 14 residues. The germline V gene encodes CDR1 SEHNR and CDR2 FQNEAQ (reference sequence). The time point here: week 35, safety follow-up. In the vaccine, a single dose held 300 ug of the mutant IDH1 20-mer peptide, along with topical imiquimod. On this clone itself: Its antigen is unknown.

TCRdb's table, derived via immunoSEQ multiplex PCR, lists solely in-frame clones and lacks some. The table shows roughly 64,000 clones, with around 74% occurring only once. This chain joins TRBV7-9 and TRBJ2-2; possible D gene TRBD2, 5 bases. The sample here was PBMCs, taken from a glioma patient whose treatment included an IDH1 peptide vaccine. This TCR was recovered from a man aged 45 to 65 with glioma. The CDR3 nucleotides read TGTGCCAGCAGCTTAGGGACTGTTACCGGGGAGCTGTTTTTT. Protein: CASSLGTVTGELFF.